This entry lists 7 T cell receptor beta chains sequenced from one sample in a study of blood T cell repertoires in COVID-19 (dated by TCRdb to 2018 to 2020). The receptor library was made with the immunoSEQ multiplex PCR assay. Entries here come from immuneACCESS through TCRdb and include only in-frame sequences with V and J called. Some clones fail to appear in such tables; in the studies checked, an unresolved V gene covers under half of the shortfall, and the cause of the remainder is unknown. In this sample the table shows hundreds of thousands of clones, nearly 90% of which occur a single time. Of the sample, 1.5% to 2% is held by the ten largest clones. Sequencing used PBMCs or T cells enriched from blood (not recorded which). Every receptor here comes from a woman aged 18-29 years with acute COVID-19.

This chain joins TRBV21-1 and TRBJ2-3; the table gives TRBD2 as D, unverified against the DNA. TRBV21-1 is described as a pseudogene. The CDR3 extends over 15 amino acids. CDR3 sequence (DNA): TGTGCCAGCAGAGCTAGCGGGAGGGCGTCAGATACGCAGTATTTT. The encoded protein is CASRASGRASDTQYF.

The V and J genes are TRBV27 and TRBJ2-3; D might be TRBD2 (5 bases). Germline V lookup: CDR1 MNHEY, CDR2 SMNVEV (reference sequence). The CDR3 has 14 amino acids. V gave up 6 bases and J gave up 3 bases, with 13 bases separating them. The CDR3 nucleotides read TGTGCCAGCAGCCGAGCTTGGAGGACAGATACGCAGTATTTT. Its protein product is CASSRAWRTDTQYF.

V and J are TRBV27 and TRBJ2-7, with 9 bases lining up with TRBD1. From germline, CDR1 is MNHEY and CDR2 SMNVEV (reference sequence). The junction had 13 bases not matched to a gene; V was cut back by 6 bases and J by 4 bases. The CDR3 spans 16 residues. This CDR3 reads CASSLAAGTGMYEQYF. The CDR3 DNA is TGTGCCAGCAGCCTCGCCGCCGGGACAGGGATGTACGAGCAGTACTTC.

The DNA for the CDR3 is TGTGCCAGCAGCTTAGTCAGAATGAACACTGAAGCTTTCTTT. As protein: CASSLVRMNTEAFF. The V and J genes are TRBV7-9 and TRBJ1-1; D is ambiguous. CDR3 length: 14 residues. CDR1 is SEHNR, CDR2 FQNEAQ, per germline (reference sequence). V was shortened by 1 base and J by 0 bases, with 6 bases between the two germline ends. Full variable domain (missing parts from reference TRBV7-9 and TRBJ1-1): DTGVSQNPRHKITKRGQNVTFRCDPISEHNRLYWYRQTLGQGPEFLTYFQNEAQLEKSRLLSDRFSAERPKGSFSTLEIQRTEQGDSAMYLCASSLVRMNTEAFFGQGTRLTVV.

The V and J genes are TRBV25-1 and TRBJ1-2, with 9 bases that match TRBD1. With 7 bases clipped from V and 7 bases from J, the junction kept 10 bases outside the gene matches. The CDR3 contains 14 residues. CDR1 and CDR2 (germline): MGHDK, SYGVNS. The CDR3 is CASTGDRAPFGYTF. The CDR3 DNA reads as TGTGCCAGCACCGGGGACAGGGCGCCCTTTGGCTACACCTTC.

This chain joins TRBV3-1 (or the pseudogene TRBV3-2) and TRBJ2-1; D is possibly TRBD2 (5 bases). The CDR3 has 16 amino acids. Deletions cut 4 bases from V and 0 bases from J, with 13 bases between. CDR1 and CDR2 from the germline V gene are LGHDT and YNNKEL (reference sequence). The CDR3 loop is CASSPRSDYSYNEQFF. The CDR3 region has the DNA TGTGCCAGCAGCCCCCGCTCAGACTACTCCTACAATGAGCAGTTCTTC.

This chain links TRBV6-2 or TRBV6-3 with TRBJ1-2; 9 nucleotides line up with TRBD1. Germline CDR1 MNHEY, CDR2 SVGEGT. CDR3 length equals 17 residues. Trimming cost V 4 bases and J 3 bases; bases outside gene matches: 12. The CDR3 sequence: CASSFGQGFAPDYGYTF. In nucleotides, the CDR3 is TGTGCCAGCAGTTTCGGACAGGGGTTCGCCCCGGACTATGGCTACACCTTC.